One T cell receptor (beta chain) is described in this entry. What it recognizes is unknown. Other DNA sequences in the sample encode the same CDR3. These data come from a study of T cell responses to AZD1222 COVID-19 vaccine. The study's findings and limits: Seropositivity was recorded at baseline in only a handful of AZD1222 recipients. Spike regions recognized by vaccine-associated CD4 TCRs spanned the protein, led by 160-218 and 743-854.

V lost 1 base and J lost 4, with 10 bases in between. Germline V CDR1 and CDR2: SGHTA, FQGNSA. This CDR3 is built from 14 residues. The protocol was immunoSEQ multiplex PCR, while the TCRdb copy is restricted to in-frame clones and leaves out a portion. The sample records about 140,000 clones, about 94% being singletons. The sample was peripheral blood, taken 28 days after the second AZD1222 dose. The sequence derives from an adult who received the AZD1222 COVID-19 vaccine. V usage is TRBV7-2 and J usage is TRBJ1-1; no clear D. CDR3 DNA: TGTGCCAGCAGCTTAGATCGGGGATCCACTGAAGCTTTCTTT. Protein product: CASSLDRGSTEAFF.